These 23 T cell receptor beta chains came from one sample sequenced in a study of cytomegalovirus exposure and HLA in healthy donors. It was with 60 Vbeta and 13 Jbeta primers that the PCR ran. This table comes from immunoSEQ multiplex PCR, and its TCRdb copy is limited to in-frame clones, with some not included. The sample contains about 130,000 clones, roughly 18% of which appear only once. The sample was PBMCs. Receptors originate from a female donor in good health and CMV-seropositive.

This chain connects TRBV18 to TRBJ2-1; 9 bases match TRBD2. The germline CDR1 and CDR2 sequences are KGHSH and LQKENI. Trimming at V came to 0 bases and at J to 6 bases, leaving 6 bases not matched to a gene. The CDR3 contains 16 residues. The CDR3 protein is CASSPPSGRVGNEQFF. CDR3 bases: TGTGCCAGCTCACCACCTAGCGGGAGAGTCGGCAATGAGCAGTTCTTC. Together with reference TRBV18 and TRBJ2-1, the CDR3 gives the full variable domain: NAGVMQNPRHLVRRRGQEARLRCSPMKGHSHVYWYRQLPEEGLKFMVYLQKENIIDESGMPKERFSAEFPKEGPSILRIQQVVRGDSAAYFCASSPPSGRVGNEQFFGPGTRLTVL.

The chain uses TRBV27 and TRBJ2-1; 11 bases are a match to TRBD2. Germline lookup yields CDR1 MNHEY and CDR2 SMNVEV (reference sequence). The J segment lost 6 bases and the V segment lost 4 bases, leaving 5 bases of the junction unmatched. The CDR3 sequence is 15 residues long. In DNA form, the CDR3 reads TGTGCCAGCAGTTGGCCTAGCGGGGGGCGCAATGAGCAGTTCTTC. Translation: CASSWPSGGRNEQFF.

The chain combines TRBV7-2 with TRBJ2-1; the D gene is possibly TRBD2 (6 bases). The CDR3 runs 17 residues. The V gene lost 3 bases and the J gene lost 0 bases, with 15 bases spanning the gap. Germline V gene data show CDR1 as SGHTA and CDR2 as FQGNSA. The CDR3 nucleotides are TGTGCCAGCAGCTTGGGAGGACTCCTGAGCTCCTACAATGAGCAGTTCTTC. It specifies CASSLGGLLSSYNEQFF.

The chain employs TRBV4-2 and TRBJ1-5, with D perhaps matching TRBD1 (6 bases). Germline V gene lookup returns CDR1 LGHNA and CDR2 YNFKEQ. The CDR3 extends over 16 amino acids. Trimming removed 0 bases at V and 6 bases at J, with 15 bases between. In DNA form, the CDR3 reads TGTGCCAGCAGCCAAGAGCTTACAGGGTTTGGTCAGCCCCAGCATTTT. Translating gives CASSQELTGFGQPQHF.

This clone appeared a few times. This rearrangement joins TRBV28 to TRBJ2-2, with 8 positions matching TRBD1. The CDR3 covers 15 residues. V lost 5 bases to trimming and J lost 7 bases; unmatched junction nucleotides: 9. CDR1 MDHEN and CDR2 SYDVKM come from the germline V gene. CDR3 nucleotide sequence: TGTGCCAGCAGTACATGGACAGGGAATATCGGGGAGCTGTTTTTT. Amino acids: CASSTWTGNIGELFF.

The chain recombines TRBV6-4 with TRBJ1-2, with D tentatively TRBD1 (6 bases). CDR3 length: 15 amino acids. Germline CDR1 is MRHNA and CDR2 is SNTAGT. The CDR3 is CHRNSWGQAYYGYTF. CDR3 nucleotides: TGTCACAGAAACTCTTGGGGGCAGGCATACTATGGCTACACCTTC.

This clone turned up a few times. V and J are TRBV4-2 and TRBJ2-2; tentative D call: TRBD2 (6 bases). Trimming cost V 4 bases and J 5 bases, with 11 bases left between them. This CDR3 has 14 residues. The germline gives CDR1 LGHNA, CDR2 YNFKEQ. CDR3 DNA sequence: TGTGCCAGCAGCCCCCCGGGGAGGACCGGGGAGCTGTTTTTT. It yields the protein CASSPPGRTGELFF.

This clone was detected only a few times. V and J are TRBV4-3 and TRBJ2-3; 9 bases are a match to TRBD2. This CDR3 is built from 14 residues. In germline, CDR1 is LGHNA, CDR2 YSLEER. The V and J ends lost 1 base and 6 bases, in that order; junction bases with no gene match: 2. Written as DNA, the CDR3 is TGCGCCAGCAGCCAAGGCGGGAGGGGTGATACGCAGTATTTT. Translating it yields CASSQGGRGDTQYF.

CDR3 nucleotide sequence: TGTGCCAGTAGTATGGAAGGGACTAGCGGATTCTACGAGCAGTACTTC. Residues: CASSMEGTSGFYEQYF. The chain carries TRBV19 and TRBJ2-7; 11 nucleotides line up with TRBD2. Trimming removed 3 bases from V and 3 bases from J; junction bases left unmatched: 7. Germline CDR1 is LNHDA and CDR2 is SQIVND (reference sequence). This CDR3 contains 16 residues.

This clone was detected only a few times. The V gene is TRBV29-1, the J gene TRBJ2-7; possibly TRBD1 for D (5 bases). Between the trimmed V and J ends, which lost 1 base and 7 bases, there was a span of 14 bases. Germline V gene data show CDR1 as SQVTM and CDR2 as ANQGSEA. This CDR3 region has 13 residues. In DNA, the CDR3 is TGCAGCGTTGAAGGATTAGGGGTGGAAGAGCAGTACTTC. Translated, it gives CSVEGLGVEEQYF.

The rearrangement joins TRBV18 to TRBJ2-7; TRBD1 aligns across 8 bases. V trimming: 0 bases; J trimming: 3 bases; junction bases outside the gene matches: 4. This CDR3 spans 15 amino acids. Per germline, CDR1 KGHSH and CDR2 LQKENI. The CDR3 region is CASSPPTGEGYEQYF. The CDR3 DNA reads as TGTGCCAGCTCACCACCGACAGGGGAAGGCTACGAGCAGTACTTC.

The chain carries TRBV7-9 and TRBJ2-7; 7 nucleotides match TRBD2. J was trimmed by 7 bases and V by 6 bases; bases with no gene match: 12. This CDR3 contains 14 residues. CDR1 and CDR2 (germline): SEHNR, FQNEAQ (reference sequence). CDR3 DNA: TGTGCCAGCAGTAGGGCTAGCGGATGGTGGGAGCAGTACTTC. Residues: CASSRASGWWEQYF.

V usage is TRBV6-1 and J usage is TRBJ1-1; D unclear. V shed 6 bases and J shed 8 bases, with 13 bases lying between them. The CDR3 runs 12 residues. Germline assignment: CDR1 MNHNS and CDR2 SASEGT. Here the CDR3 DNA reads TGTGCCAGCAGGTTATCCCTGAGCGAAGCTTTCTTT. Its translation is CASRLSLSEAFF.

In this sample, this clone turned up a few times. The chain joins TRBV30 to TRBJ1-2; D may be TRBD1 (6 bases). Trimming shortened V by 5 bases and J by 1 base, and 11 bases separated the two germline ends. This CDR3 spans 13 amino acids. Germline V gene lookup returns CDR1 GTSNPN and CDR2 SVGIG (reference sequence). The CDR3 here is CAWGGHRNYGYTF. The CDR3 DNA reads TGTGCCTGGGGGGGACACCGTAACTATGGCTACACCTTC.

The V gene is TRBV4-2, the J gene TRBJ1-5, with 7 bases aligning to TRBD1. Germline values: CDR1 LGHNA, CDR2 YNFKEQ. CDR3 size: 16 residues. V lost 3 bases to trimming and J lost 1 base; unmatched junction nucleotides: 6. CDR3 nucleotide sequence: TGTGCCAGCAGCCAGGGAGACAGGGTCAGCAATCAGCCCCAGCATTTT. Translation: CASSQGDRVSNQPQHF.

The chain uses TRBV28 and TRBJ1-5, with 7 bases matching TRBD1. From germline, CDR1 is MDHEN and CDR2 SYDVKM. There are 18 residues in the CDR3. Unmatched junction bases numbered 10, after V lost 2 bases and J lost 0 bases. The CDR3 here is CASSLRTGGSYSNQPQHF. DNA for the CDR3: TGTGCCAGCAGTTTACGGACAGGAGGTTCCTATAGCAATCAGCCCCAGCATTTT.

This rearrangement joins TRBV25-1 to TRBJ2-3, with 10 bases that match TRBD1. Unmatched junction bases numbered 5, after V lost 3 bases and J lost 5 bases. Germline values: CDR1 MGHDK, CDR2 SYGVNS. The CDR3 loop spans 15 amino acids. The CDR3 DNA sequence: TGTGCCAGCAGTGACCCGGGACAGGGGATAGATACGCAGTATTTT. This translates into CASSDPGQGIDTQYF.

The chain links TRBV5-4 to TRBJ1-1, with D possibly matching TRBD1 (5 bases). This CDR3 has 13 amino acids. The V gene lost 0 bases and the J gene lost 11 bases, with 14 bases spanning the gap. Germline CDR1 reads SGHNT; CDR2 reads YYREEE (reference sequence). The CDR3 sequence is CASSLAGRGAAFF. CDR3 in DNA: TGTGCCAGCAGCTTGGCCGGAAGGGGCGCGGCTTTCTTT.

The chain carries TRBV5-4 and TRBJ2-1; 10 bases agree with TRBD1. Trimming removed 3 bases from V and 4 bases from J; junction bases left unmatched: 7. The CDR3 loop spans 16 amino acids. CDR1 SGHNT and CDR2 YYREEE come from the germline V gene (reference sequence). The CDR3 protein is CASSSVGTGAYNEQFF. The DNA of the CDR3 is TGTGCCAGCAGCTCAGTCGGGACAGGGGCTTACAATGAGCAGTTCTTC.

This CDR3 is CSAIDFDTQYF. The CDR3 bases are TGCAGTGCTATAGACTTCGATACGCAGTATTTT. V is TRBV20-1 and J is TRBJ2-3; D uncertain. The V and J ends lost 4 bases and 6 bases respectively, with 8 bases between them. Germline V gene lookup returns CDR1 DFQATT and CDR2 SNEGSKA (reference sequence). The CDR3 is 11 amino acids.

In nucleotides, the CDR3 is TGTGCCAGCAGCCGGGACAGCCTACCTGCTAACTATGGCTACACCTTC. As protein: CASSRDSLPANYGYTF. The chain combines TRBV7-8 with TRBJ1-2; 7 bases agree with TRBD1. This CDR3 has 16 residues. Germline-derived CDR1 and CDR2 are SGHVS and FQNEAQ. V shed 5 bases and J 0 bases; nucleotides not matched to a gene: 9.

This chain links TRBV30 with TRBJ1-4; D is unresolved. The germline gives CDR1 GTSNPN, CDR2 SVGIG (reference sequence). Trimming shortened V by 5 bases and J by 8 bases, and 12 bases separated the two germline ends. The CDR3 extends over 12 amino acids. The CDR3 DNA is TGTGCCTGGGGCACGATCCCGGAAAAACTGTTTTTT. It yields the protein CAWGTIPEKLFF.

A few counts support this clone. The V call is TRBV5-6, the J call TRBJ2-2, with D possibly being TRBD2 (6 bases). CDR1 is SGHDT, CDR2 YYEEEE, per germline. Trimming took 1 base from V and 1 from J, leaving 14 bases between them. The CDR3 length is 17 residues. Written as DNA, the CDR3 is TGTGCCAGCAGCTTGTACTCCGCGGGGAGGAACACCGGGGAGCTGTTTTTT. Translated: CASSLYSAGRNTGELFF.